The entry below describes one T cell receptor beta chain. Its antigen is as yet unknown. These data originate in a study of blood T cells in healthy people across ages. Together with a sample-barcoded 5' primer, a J-beta primer mix was included in a second PCR lasting roughly 7 to 11 cycles. TCRdb recomputed calls from the 5' RACE reads with MiXCR, one row per CDR3 protein. The sample lists approximately 800,000 distinct CDR3 sequences, roughly 56% occurring once. Germline V gene lookup returns CDR1 MNHEY and CDR2 SMNVEV (reference sequence). The ends lost 8 bases at V and 0 bases at J; junction bases unmatched: 2. CDR3 size: 14 residues. Donors were healthy Caucasian individuals from Russia aged roughly 6 to 95. Study-wide results and limits: Estimates based on one million T cells were treated as lower bounds.

Sequencing was performed on blood. The clonotype was recovered from a man aged 35 to 55 in good health. The rearrangement uses TRBV27 and TRBJ2-2; 8 bases map to TRBD1. The DNA of the CDR3 is TGTGCCAGCCGGACAGGGCCGAACACCGGGGAGCTGTTTTTT. Its protein is CASRTGPNTGELFF.